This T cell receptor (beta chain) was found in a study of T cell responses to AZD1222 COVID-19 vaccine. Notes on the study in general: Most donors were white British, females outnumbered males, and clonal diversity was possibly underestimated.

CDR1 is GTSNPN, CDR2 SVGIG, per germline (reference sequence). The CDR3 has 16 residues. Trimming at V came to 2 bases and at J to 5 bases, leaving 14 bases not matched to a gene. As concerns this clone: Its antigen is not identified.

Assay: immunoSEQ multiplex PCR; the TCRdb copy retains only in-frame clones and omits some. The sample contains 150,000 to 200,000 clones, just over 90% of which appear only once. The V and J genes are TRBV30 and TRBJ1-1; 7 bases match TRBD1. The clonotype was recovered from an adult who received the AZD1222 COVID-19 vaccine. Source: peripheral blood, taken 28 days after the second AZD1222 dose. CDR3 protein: CAWSKDRTTRRTEAFF. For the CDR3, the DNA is TGTGCCTGGAGTAAGGACAGGACGACAAGGAGGACTGAAGCTTTCTTT. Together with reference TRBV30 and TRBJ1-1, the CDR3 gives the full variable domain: SQTIHQWPATLVQPVGSPLSLECTVEGTSNPNLYWYRQAAGRGLQLLFYSVGIGQISSEVPQNLSASRPQDRQFILSSKKLLLSDSGFYLCAWSKDRTTRRTEAFFGQGTRLTVV.